One and the same sample provided the 27 T cell receptor beta chains below, sequenced in a study of metastatic and nonmetastatic thyroid tumors. Each patient went into thyroid surgery without having received any treatment. TCRdb re-called the PCR reads with MiXCR. The repertoire consists of about 20,000 clones, with roughly 12% occurring once and the leading ten covering 6.5% to 9%. Sequencing used blood. The source is a female donor with papillary thyroid cancer or a benign thyroid nodule (not recorded which). Some clones in this sample may be carry-over from other donors' samples.

This clone is judged medium-sized. The V and J genes are TRBV28 and TRBJ2-2; tentatively, D is TRBD1 (5 bases). Germline V gene data show CDR1 as MDHEN and CDR2 as SYDVKM. Trimming took off 6 bases at V and 4 bases at J, with 12 bases between the two ends. The CDR3 contains 14 residues. CDR3 amino acids: CASRPDTFTGELFF. For the CDR3, the DNA is TGTGCCAGCAGGCCGGACACCTTCACCGGGGAGCTGTTTTTT.

This rearrangement joins TRBV6-6 to TRBJ1-5; D is ambiguous. CDR1 MNHNY and CDR2 SVGAGI come from the germline V gene (reference sequence). This CDR3 is built from 13 residues. Trimming took off 2 bases at V and 7 bases at J, with 9 bases between the two ends. CDR3 DNA sequence: TGTGCCAGCAGTTACGTTAGGGAACAGCCCCAGCATTTT. Translated: CASSYVREQPQHF.

The V gene is TRBV4-3, the J gene TRBJ2-2; D uncertain. This CDR3 is 13 amino acids long. V lost 4 bases and J 4 bases, leaving 7 bases between the germline ends. Germline-derived CDR1 and CDR2 are LGHNA and YSLEER. The CDR3 reads CASSPEPTGELFF. The CDR3 nucleotides read TGCGCCAGCAGCCCAGAACCCACCGGGGAGCTGTTTTTT.

This clone qualifies as medium-sized. The rearrangement uses TRBV6-5 and TRBJ2-1; 9 bases line up with TRBD1. This CDR3 spans 15 amino acids. Germline values: CDR1 MNHEY, CDR2 SVGAGI. After removal of 0 bases from V and 8 bases from J, the junction contained 5 bases not matched to a gene. The CDR3 DNA reads TGTGCCAGCAGTTACTCGAATGACAGGGGGGATGAGCAGTTCTTC. Translating it yields CASSYSNDRGDEQFF.

This clone was recorded at least ten times. The V gene is TRBV5-5, the J gene TRBJ2-3; D remains ambiguous. Germline values: CDR1 SGHKS, CDR2 YYEKEE (reference sequence). The CDR3 totals 11 residues. V was clipped by 4 bases and J by 6 bases, with 6 bases between them. As DNA, the CDR3 is TGTGCCAGCAGCGCGTCGGATACGCAGTATTTT. This codes for CASSASDTQYF. Full variable domain (remainder filled in from reference TRBV5-5 and TRBJ2-3): DAGVTQSPTHLIKTRGQQVTLRCSPISGHKSVSWYQQVLGQGPQFIFQYYEKEERGRGNFPDRFSARQFPNYSSELNVNALLLGDSALYLCASSASDTQYFGPGTRLTVL.

This clone is termed medium-sized. V and J are TRBV6-1 and TRBJ2-1, with 7 bases lining up with TRBD1. The J segment lost 6 bases and the V segment lost 5 bases, leaving 10 bases of the junction unmatched. Germline V gene lookup returns CDR1 MNHNS and CDR2 SASEGT. The length of the CDR3 is 15 residues. The CDR3 DNA sequence: TGTGCCAGCAGTCAAAGGGACAGTCGACCCAATGAGCAGTTCTTC. Amino acids: CASSQRDSRPNEQFF.

The J gene is TRBJ1-1, the V gene TRBV27; no clear D gene. The CDR3 is made up of 13 amino acids. Germline V gives CDR1 MNHEY, CDR2 SMNVEV (reference sequence). V was shortened by 3 bases and J by 3 bases, with 8 bases between the two germline ends. CDR3 DNA sequence: TGTGCCAGCAGTTTGGCGCGGGACACTGAAGCTTTCTTT. It yields the protein CASSLARDTEAFF.

The chain links TRBV6-2 or TRBV6-3 to TRBJ2-7, with D uncertain. V dropped 5 bases and J dropped 9 bases, with 20 bases sitting between them. Germline V gene sequence: CDR1 MNHEY, CDR2 SVGEGT. The CDR3 covers 14 residues. CDR3 amino acids: CASSAPQYPIAQYF. Here the CDR3 DNA reads TGTGCCAGCAGTGCGCCTCAGTATCCAATAGCGCAGTACTTC.

This clone was counted ten times or more. This sequence joins TRBV4-2 and TRBJ2-3; 11 positions agree with TRBD2. Germline V gene sequence: CDR1 LGHNA, CDR2 YNFKEQ. Trimming cost V 4 bases and J 6 bases; bases outside gene matches: 12. This CDR3 has 17 amino acids. The CDR3 spells CASSPRVLAGVFDTQYF. CDR3 DNA: TGTGCCAGCAGCCCCCGAGTACTAGCGGGAGTGTTTGATACGCAGTATTTT.

Ten or more counts support this clone. The chain recombines TRBV20-1 with TRBJ1-6, with TRBD1 matching 12 bases. Per germline, CDR1 DFQATT and CDR2 SNEGSKA (reference sequence). CDR3 length: 17 amino acids. Unmatched junction bases numbered 5, after V lost 0 bases and J lost 5 bases. CDR3 coding DNA: TGCAGTGCTAGAGACCGGGGACAGGGGGCCGATAATTCACCCCTCCACTTT. This sequence encodes CSARDRGQGADNSPLHF.

This clone was seen ten or more times. Relative to the germline gene, one junction end is altered; a read error may explain this. The sample carries other DNA sequences with the same CDR3. This chain connects TRBV11-2 to TRBJ2-2; the match to TRBD2 covers 10 bases. The CDR3 runs to 16 residues. Per the germline V gene, CDR1 is SGHAT and CDR2 is FQNNGV. The CDR3 DNA follows: TGTGCTAGCAGTCGAGCGGGAGGGCCTTTAGGCGGGGAGCTGTTTTTT. It is translated as CASSRAGGPLGGELFF.

This clone was recorded many times. V gene TRBV20-1 combines with J gene TRBJ2-3; 12 bases align to TRBD2. The CDR3 consists of 18 residues. J gave up 0 bases and V 1 base, and 8 bases lay outside the gene matches. The germline CDR1 and CDR2 sequences are DFQATT and SNEGSKA (reference sequence). CDR3 region: CSARGPGLAGSSTDTQYF. The DNA for the CDR3 is TGCAGTGCTAGAGGTCCGGGACTAGCGGGTTCTAGCACAGATACGCAGTATTTT.

The chain has TRBV10-2 and TRBJ1-6; D is unresolved. The CDR3 covers 10 residues. CDR1 is WSHSY, CDR2 SAAADI, per germline. V was cut by 10 bases and J by 8 bases, with 6 bases left in between. The CDR3 here is CAITDSPLHF. CDR3 sequence (DNA): TGCGCCATCACGGATTCACCCCTCCACTTT.

The chain's CDR3 is CAYYGTHEQYF. CDR3 DNA sequence: TGTGCCTACTACGGGACCCACGAGCAGTACTTC. The V gene is TRBV5-4, the J gene TRBJ2-7; either TRBD1 or TRBD2 may fit D (5 bases each). The CDR3 extends over 11 amino acids. Trimming pared 10 bases from V and 5 bases from J, leaving 13 bases between. CDR1 is SGHNT, CDR2 YYREEE, per germline (reference sequence).

This clone showed up many times. The same CDR3 can be traced to other DNA sequences in this sample. This chain joins TRBV5-1 and TRBJ1-1; 7 bases fit TRBD1. Trimming at V came to 4 bases and at J to 8 bases, leaving 5 bases not matched to a gene. The CDR3 loop spans 12 amino acids. Germline V gene lookup returns CDR1 SGHRS and CDR2 YFSETQ. The CDR3 sequence: CASSLRDREAFF. DNA of the CDR3: TGCGCCAGCAGCCTGAGGGACAGAGAAGCTTTCTTT.

This chain links TRBV27 with TRBJ2-7; D may be TRBD1 (6 bases). V lost 5 bases and J lost 0, with 17 bases in between. CDR1 and CDR2 from the germline V gene are MNHEY and SMNVEV (reference sequence). CDR3 length equals 16 residues. The CDR3 DNA follows: TGTGCCAGCAGTACCCGGAGACAGGTCCCCTCCTACGAGCAGTACTTC. Encoded protein: CASSTRRQVPSYEQYF.

To note about this clone: One base away lies a much larger clone, so this may be a sequencing read error. This sample includes further DNA sequences coding for the same CDR3. This sequence joins TRBV10-3 and TRBJ2-3; TRBD2 matches 11 bases. CDR3 length: 17 residues. Trimming cost V 0 bases and J 5 bases; bases outside gene matches: 7. The V gene's germline CDR1 is ENHRY and CDR2 SYGVKD. The DNA of the CDR3 is TGTGCCATCAGTGAGTCGCGGCTAGCGGGAGGTCAAGATACGCAGTATTTT. Its translation is CAISESRLAGGQDTQYF.

This clone counts as medium-sized. V is TRBV6-5 and J is TRBJ2-2, with D possibly being TRBD2 (6 bases). Germline V gene sequence: CDR1 MNHEY, CDR2 SVGAGI. The V end lost 0 bases, the J end lost 2 bases, and 7 bases lay between the germline ends. This CDR3 comprises 15 residues. The CDR3 sequence: CASSYSGLNTGELFF. CDR3 in DNA: TGTGCCAGCAGTTACTCGGGACTTAACACCGGGGAGCTGTTTTTT.

This clone was observed at least ten times. This chain links TRBV4-2 with TRBJ1-2; no clear D. Germline V gives CDR1 LGHNA, CDR2 YNFKEQ. V gave up 0 bases and J gave up 4 bases, with 9 bases separating them. The CDR3 contains 14 residues. CDR3 DNA: TGTGCCAGCAGCCAAGAAGGGCAGTTCTATGGCTACACCTTC. It translates to CASSQEGQFYGYTF.

As to this clone: Here the CDR3 omits its conserved ending phenylalanine or tryptophan, so a read error is the likely source. The chain employs TRBV25-1 and TRBJ1-2, with D perhaps matching TRBD1 (5 bases). The CDR3 has 14 residues. Germline V gives CDR1 MGHDK, CDR2 SYGVNS. The CDR3: CTSSEYEQVEGYTL. CDR3 DNA sequence: TGTACCAGCAGTGAATACGAACAGGTGGAAGGCTACACCTTA.

This clone is deemed medium-sized. The chain recombines TRBV12-3 or TRBV12-4 with TRBJ2-1; 7 bases match TRBD2. Trimming cost V 6 bases and J 12 bases; bases outside gene matches: 14. The CDR3 sequence is 14 residues long. CDR3 protein: CASSDARGGQSQFF. The DNA for the CDR3 is TGTGCCAGCAGCGACGCCCGCGGGGGTCAATCGCAGTTCTTC.

This clone was seen at least ten times. The V gene is TRBV11-2, the J gene TRBJ1-4; a possible D gene is TRBD1 (5 bases). V gave up 4 bases and J gave up 4 bases, with 13 bases separating them. The CDR3 is made up of 15 amino acids. Germline V lookup: CDR1 SGHAT, CDR2 FQNNGV. CDR3 bases: TGTGCCAGCAGCTCTTCACGGGGCCATAATGAAAAACTGTTTTTT. Translation gives CASSSSRGHNEKLFF.

The table lists this clone with many counts. V is TRBV19 and J is TRBJ1-5; 9 bases are shared with TRBD1. CDR1 and CDR2 (germline): LNHDA, SQIVND (reference sequence). Trimming at V came to 10 bases and at J to 2 bases, leaving 9 bases not matched to a gene. This CDR3 is built from 15 residues. The CDR3 sequence: CATRTGQGGNQPQHF. The CDR3 DNA sequence: TGTGCCACCAGGACGGGACAGGGAGGCAATCAGCCCCAGCATTTT.

There are many counts of this clone. This chain connects TRBV19 to TRBJ2-3; D unresolved. CDR1 and CDR2 (germline): LNHDA, SQIVND (reference sequence). This CDR3 has 15 amino acids. Trimming shortened V by 3 bases and J by 1 base, and 11 bases separated the two germline ends. CDR3 loop: CASSMGYSGTDTQYF. Here the CDR3 DNA reads TGTGCCAGTAGTATGGGATACAGTGGCACAGATACGCAGTATTTT.

At least ten counts were recorded for this clone. The V call is TRBV4-2, the J call TRBJ1-6; TRBD1 matches at 7 bases. V lost 3 bases, J lost 4 bases, and 0 bases stayed unmatched. CDR1 is LGHNA and CDR2 is YNFKEQ in the germline V gene. The CDR3 has 14 residues. CDR3 in DNA: TGTGCCAGCAGCCAGACAGGGTATAATTCACCCCTCCACTTT. As protein: CASSQTGYNSPLHF.

This clone was picked up many times. The chain is built from TRBV4-1 and TRBJ1-5; D gene ambiguous. Trimming shortened V by 1 base and J by 1 base, and 8 bases separated the two germline ends. CDR1 and CDR2 from the germline V gene are MGHRA and YSYEKL. This CDR3 is 15 amino acids long. Here the CDR3 DNA reads TGCGCCAGCAGCCAAGGACAAGGGAGCAATCAGCCCCAGCATTTT. It yields the protein CASSQGQGSNQPQHF.

This clone was observed many times. This chain joins TRBV19 and TRBJ2-2; 7 bases map to TRBD2. The CDR3 is 15 amino acids. After removal of 5 bases from V and 5 bases from J, the junction contained 8 bases not matched to a gene. Germline lookup yields CDR1 LNHDA and CDR2 SQIVND (reference sequence). The CDR3: CASSAPSGGTGELFF. The CDR3, as DNA: TGTGCCAGTAGTGCCCCTAGCGGAGGGACCGGGGAGCTGTTTTTT.